Reported below is one T cell receptor (beta chain). Other DNA sequences within the sample encode an identical CDR3. Sequencing used immunoSEQ multiplex PCR; TCRdb keeps in-frame clones, though not all of them. There are about 2.3 million clones in the sample; 93% occur only once, and approximately 0.4% lies in the top ten. This sample is part of a study of shared clonotypes between healthy human individuals. Germline CDR1 is SEHNR and CDR2 is FQNEAQ (reference sequence). This CDR3 is 14 amino acids long. Trimming took off 1 base at V and 1 base at J, with 7 bases between the two ends. The sequenced sample was naive CD4+ T cells from PBMCs. Subset defined: CD45RA+ positively selected. This chain connects TRBV7-9 to TRBJ1-1, with D unresolved. The clonotype originates from a man aged 18 to 30 in good health. Some clones in this sample may be carry-over from other donors' samples. The CDR3 nucleotides read TGTGCCAGCAGCTTAGGATCAGGGAACACTGAAGCTTTCTTT. Amino acids: CASSLGSGNTEAFF.